The sequence of this T cell receptor (beta chain) was determined in a study of shared T cell receptors in the human thymus. CDR1 and CDR2 from the germline V gene are MGHRA and YSYEKL. CDR3 length equals 18 residues. The method was immunoSEQ multiplex PCR; TCRdb's version includes in-frame clones alone and lacks a portion of them. The sample yields hundreds of thousands of clones, more than 75% seen once. These same records also appear under a second study, on human thymus T cells.

The sample was thymocytes. The V gene is TRBV4-1, the J gene TRBJ2-5; 9 bases map to TRBD1. The J call may be wrong; the DNA end is better matched by TRBJ2-7. The clonotype comes from a boy under three years old with a congenital heart defect. The CDR3 protein is CASSQRQGNRGPSYEQYF. The DNA of the CDR3 is TGCGCCAGCAGCCAACGGCAGGGAAACAGGGGGCCAAGTTACGAGCAGTACTTC.